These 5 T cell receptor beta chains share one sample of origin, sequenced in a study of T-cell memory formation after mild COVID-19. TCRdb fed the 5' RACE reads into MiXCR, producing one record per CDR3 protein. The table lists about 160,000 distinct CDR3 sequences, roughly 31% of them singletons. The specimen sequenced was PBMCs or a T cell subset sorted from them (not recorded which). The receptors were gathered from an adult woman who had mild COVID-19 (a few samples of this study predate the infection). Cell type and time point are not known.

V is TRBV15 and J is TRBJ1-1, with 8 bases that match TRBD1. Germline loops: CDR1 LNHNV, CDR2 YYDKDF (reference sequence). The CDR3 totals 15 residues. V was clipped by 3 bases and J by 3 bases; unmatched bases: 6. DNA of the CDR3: TGTGCCACCAGCAGGTCACGACAGGGGTACACTGAAGCTTTCTTT. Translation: CATSRSRQGYTEAFF.

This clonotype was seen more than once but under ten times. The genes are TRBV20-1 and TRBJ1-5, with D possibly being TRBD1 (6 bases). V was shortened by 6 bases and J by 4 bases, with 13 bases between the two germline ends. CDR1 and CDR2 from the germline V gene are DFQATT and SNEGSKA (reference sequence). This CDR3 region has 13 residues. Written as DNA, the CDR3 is TGCAGTGCCTACACAGGGACAAATCAGCCCCAGCATTTT. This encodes CSAYTGTNQPQHF.

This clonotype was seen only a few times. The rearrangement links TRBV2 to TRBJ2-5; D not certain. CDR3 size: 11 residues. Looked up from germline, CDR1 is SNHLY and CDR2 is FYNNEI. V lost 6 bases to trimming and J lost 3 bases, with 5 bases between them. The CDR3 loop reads CASRVEETQYF. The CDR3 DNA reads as TGTGCCAGCAGGGTAGAAGAGACCCAGTACTTC.

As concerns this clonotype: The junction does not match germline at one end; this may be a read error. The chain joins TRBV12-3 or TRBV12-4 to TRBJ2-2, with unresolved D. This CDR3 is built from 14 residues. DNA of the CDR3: TGTGCCAGCAGTCCAGCTGGGAACCCCGGGGAGCTGTTTTTT. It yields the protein CASSPAGNPGELFF.

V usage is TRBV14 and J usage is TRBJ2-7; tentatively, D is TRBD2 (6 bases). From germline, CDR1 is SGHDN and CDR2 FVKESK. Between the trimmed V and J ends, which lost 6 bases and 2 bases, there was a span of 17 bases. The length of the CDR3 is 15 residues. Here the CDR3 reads CASRQGGKGTYEQYF. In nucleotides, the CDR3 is TGTGCCAGCAGGCAGGGAGGAAAAGGGACCTACGAGCAGTACTTC.